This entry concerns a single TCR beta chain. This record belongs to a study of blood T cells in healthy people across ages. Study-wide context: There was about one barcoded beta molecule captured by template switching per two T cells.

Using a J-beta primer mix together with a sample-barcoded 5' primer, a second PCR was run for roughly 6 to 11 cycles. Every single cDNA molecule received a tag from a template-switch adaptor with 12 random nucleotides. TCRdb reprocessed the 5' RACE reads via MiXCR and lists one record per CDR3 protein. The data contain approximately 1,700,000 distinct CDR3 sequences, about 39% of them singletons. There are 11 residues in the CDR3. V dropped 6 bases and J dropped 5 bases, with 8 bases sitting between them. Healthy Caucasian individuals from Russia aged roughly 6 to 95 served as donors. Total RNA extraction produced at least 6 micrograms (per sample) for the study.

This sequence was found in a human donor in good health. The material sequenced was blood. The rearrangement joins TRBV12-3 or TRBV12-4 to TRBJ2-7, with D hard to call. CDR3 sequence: CASRARDEQYF. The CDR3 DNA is TGTGCCAGCAGGGCTAGGGACGAGCAGTACTTC.